This TCR beta chain was recovered during a study of OX40 agonist ivuxolimab in advanced cancers. Study at large: Ivuxolimab, an antibody acting as an agonist of OX40 (CD134), was used to treat patients.

The investigators sampled blood at baseline, at cycle 4 day 1, and at cycle 7 day 1. Germline V gene data show CDR1 as SGHVS and CDR2 as FQNEAQ. With 3 bases clipped from V and 7 bases from J, the junction kept 4 bases outside the gene matches. This CDR3 is 14 amino acids long. The data were produced by immunoSEQ multiplex PCR, yet TCRdb's version contains in-frame clones alone and is incomplete. The data hold approximately 71,000 clones, with roughly 80% observed a single time. The sample here was CD4+ or CD8+ T cells sorted from blood, taken in a trial of the OX40 agonist ivuxolimab. V is TRBV7-8 and J is TRBJ2-2, with 8 bases lining up with TRBD2. The TCR comes from an adult with an advanced solid tumor such as melanoma, head and neck, liver or kidney cancer. The chain's CDR3 is CASSFSGEGGELFF. The CDR3 bases are TGTGCCAGCAGCTTTAGCGGGGAGGGCGGGGAGCTGTTTTTT.